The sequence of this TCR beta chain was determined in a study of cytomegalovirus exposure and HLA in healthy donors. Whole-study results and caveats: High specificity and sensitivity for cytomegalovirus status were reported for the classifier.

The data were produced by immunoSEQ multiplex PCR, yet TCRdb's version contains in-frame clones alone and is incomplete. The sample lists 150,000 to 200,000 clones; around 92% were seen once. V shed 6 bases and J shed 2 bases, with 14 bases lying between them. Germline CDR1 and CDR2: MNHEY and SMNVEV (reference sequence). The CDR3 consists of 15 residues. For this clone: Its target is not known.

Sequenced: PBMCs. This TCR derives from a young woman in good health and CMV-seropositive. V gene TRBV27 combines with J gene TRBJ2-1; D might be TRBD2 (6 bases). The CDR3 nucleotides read TGTGCCAGCAGATCTCTCGGGAGTACCTACAATGAGCAGTTCTTC. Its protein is CASRSLGSTYNEQFF.